This TCR beta chain appears in the sequencing data of a study of brain metastases from non-small cell lung cancer. Sequenced by immunoSEQ multiplex PCR; TCRdb stores in-frame clones only, minus some. Altogether 3,000 to 4,000 clones are present, 81% being singletons, with the ten largest covering 9.9%. Germline V gene sequence: CDR1 MDHEN, CDR2 SYDVKM. This CDR3 comprises 15 residues. Between the trimmed V and J ends, which lost 5 bases and 4 bases, there was a span of 15 bases. Study observations and caveats: Metastases had sparse T cells but largely shared repertoires with primaries. Fewer infiltrating T cells were found in brain metastases than primaries. In about 60% of brain metastases, T-cell clones were expanded compared with matched primary tumors.

Remarks on this clone: The target antigen is unknown.

This receptor was taken from a donor aged 40 or over with non-small cell lung cancer. The chain carries TRBV28 and TRBJ1-5, with D tentatively TRBD1 (6 bases). Sequenced: tissue from a brain metastasis. CDR3 sequence (DNA): TGTGCCAGCAGTACAGGACAGTTTAGGAATCAGCCCCAGCATTTT. Translating gives CASSTGQFRNQPQHF.